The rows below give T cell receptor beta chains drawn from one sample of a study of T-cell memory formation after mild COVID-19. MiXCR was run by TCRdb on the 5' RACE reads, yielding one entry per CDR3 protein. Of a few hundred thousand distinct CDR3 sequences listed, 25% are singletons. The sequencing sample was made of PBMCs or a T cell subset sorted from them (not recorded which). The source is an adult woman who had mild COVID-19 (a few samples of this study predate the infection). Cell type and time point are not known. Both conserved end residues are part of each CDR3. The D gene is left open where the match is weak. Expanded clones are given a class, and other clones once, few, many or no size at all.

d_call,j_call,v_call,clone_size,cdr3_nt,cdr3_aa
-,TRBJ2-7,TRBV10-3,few,TGTGCCATCAGCGAGTTGGGGGACGAGCAGTACTTC,CAISELGDEQYF
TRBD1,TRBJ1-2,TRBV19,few,TGTGCCAGTAGTACCCCCCGGACAGGGGGCGCGAGTGGCTACACCTTC,CASSTPRTGGASGYTF
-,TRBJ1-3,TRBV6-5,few,TGTGCCAGCAGAGTTGGAAACACCATATATTTT,CASRVGNTIYF
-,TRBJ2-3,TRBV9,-,TGTGCCAGCAGCGTAGACACGCGCACAGATACGCAGTATTTT,CASSVDTRTDTQYF
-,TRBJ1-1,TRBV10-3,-,TGTGCCATCAGTGAGAGTAGTAGAATCACTGAAGCTTTCTTT,CAISESSRITEAFF
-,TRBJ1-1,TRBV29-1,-,TGCAGCGTTGCGGAAACCTCGGTTACTGAAGCTTTCTTT,CSVAETSVTEAFF
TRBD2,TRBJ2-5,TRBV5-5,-,TGTGCCAGCAGGCACCCTAGCGGGGAGACCCAGTACTTC,CASRHPSGETQYF
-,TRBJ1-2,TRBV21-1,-,TGTGCCAGCAGCTGGGGGGGCGAAAAGGATGGCTACACCTTC,CASSWGGEKDGYTF
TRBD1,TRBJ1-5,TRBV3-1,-,TGTGCCAGCAGCCAGGCCGGGACAGGGCGCAATCAGCCCCAGCATTTT,CASSQAGTGRNQPQHF
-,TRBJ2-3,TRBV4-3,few,TGCGCCAGCAGCCAAGATACAGGGACGCAGTATTTT,CASSQDTGTQYF
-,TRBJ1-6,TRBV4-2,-,TGTGCCAGCAGCCAAGATGGGCAGCATAATTCACCCCTCCACTTT,CASSQDGQHNSPLHF
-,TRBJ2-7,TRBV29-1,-,TGCAGCGTGGACAAGAACCCCTACGAGCAGTACTTC,CSVDKNPYEQYF
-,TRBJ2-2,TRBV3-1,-,TGTGCCAGCAGCCAAGGACTTCTCACCGGGGAGCTGTTTTTT,CASSQGLLTGELFF
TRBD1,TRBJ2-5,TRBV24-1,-,TGTGCCACCAGTGATGGGGACAGGGGTGTCCAAGAGACCCAGTACTTC,CATSDGDRGVQETQYF
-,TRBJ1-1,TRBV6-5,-,TGTGCCAGCAGTTACGAAAAGGGGAACACTGAAGCTTTCTTT,CASSYEKGNTEAFF
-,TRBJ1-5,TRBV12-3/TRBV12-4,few,TGTGCCAGCAGCCCCCGGGACAATAGCAATCAGCCCCAGCATTTT,CASSPRDNSNQPQHF
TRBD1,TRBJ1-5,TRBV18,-,TGTGCCAGCTCAGGACTGGGACAGATTAGCAATCAGCCCCAGCATTTT,CASSGLGQISNQPQHF
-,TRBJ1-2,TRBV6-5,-,TGTGCCAGCGGGGAGGGCCCGGGCTACACCTTC,CASGEGPGYTF
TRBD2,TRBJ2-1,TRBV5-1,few,TGCGCCAGCAGACCCGGACTAGCGGAGTCCTACAATGAGCAGTTCTTC,CASRPGLAESYNEQFF
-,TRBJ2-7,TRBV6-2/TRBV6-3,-,TGTGCCAGCAGTTATAGAACGGGGGTGACCTACGAGCAGTACTTC,CASSYRTGVTYEQYF
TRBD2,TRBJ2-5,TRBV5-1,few,TGCGCCAGCAGCTCTACCGTAGCGGGAGCAGGGGAGACCCAGTACTTC,CASSSTVAGAGETQYF
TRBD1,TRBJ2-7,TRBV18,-,TGTGCCAGCTCACCTCCGGGACAGGGGGCTTACGAGCAGTACTTC,CASSPPGQGAYEQYF
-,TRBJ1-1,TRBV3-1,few,TGTGCCAGCAGCCAGTCGGGGGCGAACACTGAAGCTTTCTTT,CASSQSGANTEAFF
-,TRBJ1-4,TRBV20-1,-,TGCAGTGCTTCCGGGACATTGGGGGAAAAACTGTTTTTT,CSASGTLGEKLFF
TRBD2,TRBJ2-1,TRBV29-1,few,TGCAGCGTTGAAAAGGGACTAGTCCAATATGAGCAGTTCTTC,CSVEKGLVQYEQFF
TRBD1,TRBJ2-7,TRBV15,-,TGTGCCACCAGCAGCCGGGACAGGGTCTACGAGCAGTACTTC,CATSSRDRVYEQYF
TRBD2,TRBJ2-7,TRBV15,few,TGTGCCACCAGCAGGATGGCCCCGCCGGAGGGGGTCGGACTAGCGGGTTACGAGCAGTACTTC,CATSRMAPPEGVGLAGYEQYF
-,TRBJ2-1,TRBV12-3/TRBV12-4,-,TGTGCCAGCAGTAGGGAAACTATCAACGAGCAGTTCTTC,CASSRETINEQFF
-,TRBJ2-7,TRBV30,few,TGTGCCTGGAGTTTGACCGGGATCAGCTCCTACGAGCAGTACTTC,CAWSLTGISSYEQYF
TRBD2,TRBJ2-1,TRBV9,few,TGTGCCAGCAGCCTATCGGGACTAGCCTACAATGAGCAGTTCTTC,CASSLSGLAYNEQFF
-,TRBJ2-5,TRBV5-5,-,TGTGCCAGCAGCTCCGGACAAGGGAGGCGGGAAGAGACCCAGTACTTC,CASSSGQGRREETQYF
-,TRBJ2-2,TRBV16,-,TGTGCCAGCAGCCAGAGGAGGGTTGACACCGGGGAGCTGTTTTTT,CASSQRRVDTGELFF
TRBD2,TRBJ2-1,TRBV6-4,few,TGTGCCAGCAGTGACTCCTTCAGCGGGGAATACAATGAGCAGTTCTTC,CASSDSFSGEYNEQFF
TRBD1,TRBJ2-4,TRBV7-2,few,TGTGCCAGCAGATCCCCCGGGACAGGGGAAAACATTCAGTACTTC,CASRSPGTGENIQYF
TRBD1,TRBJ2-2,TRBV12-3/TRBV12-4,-,TGTGCCAGCAGTTGGACAGGGGAAAGTGCCGGGGAGCTGTTTTTT,CASSWTGESAGELFF
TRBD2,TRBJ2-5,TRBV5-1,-,TGCGCCAGCACATTAGCGGGACAAGAGACCCAGTACTTC,CASTLAGQETQYF
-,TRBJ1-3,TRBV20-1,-,TGCAGTGCTAGAGAGGTCGGGACCTCTGGAAACACCATATATTTT,CSAREVGTSGNTIYF